The rows below give T cell receptor beta chains drawn from one sample of a study of T cells after yellow fever vaccination. TCRdb reprocessed the 5' RACE reads via MiXCR and lists one record per CDR3 protein. This sample has around 330,000 distinct CDR3 sequences, with 3.6% found just once. Source: PBMCs, taken on the day of the yellow fever booster vaccination. The receptor source for this set is a man in his late teens or twenties who received the YFV17D yellow fever vaccine. Each CDR3 is given with its conserved first and last residue. Fields, in order: V gene, J gene, clone size, D gene, CDR3 DNA, CDR3 protein. The D gene is left open where the match is weak. The listing skips clone size in some rows; elsewhere it reads once, few, many or a size class.

v_call: TRBV7-2; j_call: TRBJ1-5; clone_size: few; d_call: .; cdr3_nt: TGTGCCAGCAGCTTAGTATCAGTACAATATAGCAATCAGCCCCAGCATTTT; cdr3_aa: CASSLVSVQYSNQPQHF
v_call: TRBV10-3; j_call: TRBJ2-4; clone_size: many; d_call: TRBD2; cdr3_nt: TGTGCCATCAGTGAGGGGGACTATAGTCGGATTCAGTACTTC; cdr3_aa: CAISEGDYSRIQYF
v_call: TRBV6-2/TRBV6-3; j_call: TRBJ1-6; clone_size: many; d_call: TRBD1; cdr3_nt: TGTGCCAGCAGTTCCCTGACAGGGGGGAATTCACCCCTCCACTTT; cdr3_aa: CASSSLTGGNSPLHF
v_call: TRBV20-1; j_call: TRBJ1-1; clone_size: .; d_call: .; cdr3_nt: TGCAGTGCTAGAGACCCCTCAGTGGCTTTCTTT; cdr3_aa: CSARDPSVAFF
v_call: TRBV29-1; j_call: TRBJ2-5; clone_size: .; d_call: TRBD2; cdr3_nt: TGCAGCCTAACGACTAGCGGGGTTGGGACCCAGTACTTC; cdr3_aa: CSLTTSGVGTQYF
v_call: TRBV10-3; j_call: TRBJ1-1; clone_size: many; d_call: TRBD1; cdr3_nt: TGTGCCATCAGGAACAATACAGGGGGCCCTGAAGCTTTCTTT; cdr3_aa: CAIRNNTGGPEAFF
v_call: TRBV5-1; j_call: TRBJ2-3; clone_size: many; d_call: TRBD2; cdr3_nt: TGCGCCAGCAGCTTGGCCAGTAGCGGGAAAGATACGCAGTATTTT; cdr3_aa: CASSLASSGKDTQYF
v_call: TRBV20-1; j_call: TRBJ2-2; clone_size: many; d_call: .; cdr3_nt: TGCAGTGCTGGCAGGGATTTCGGGGAGCTGTTTTTT; cdr3_aa: CSAGRDFGELFF
v_call: TRBV4-3; j_call: TRBJ1-1; clone_size: .; d_call: TRBD1; cdr3_nt: TGCGCCAGCAGCCAAGATGACAGGGGAGGCACTGAAGCTTTCTTT; cdr3_aa: CASSQDDRGGTEAFF
v_call: TRBV4-3; j_call: TRBJ1-5; clone_size: many; d_call: TRBD1; cdr3_nt: TGCGCCAGCAGCCAAGGGACAGGGGGACCATATAGCAATCAGCCCCAGCATTTT; cdr3_aa: CASSQGTGGPYSNQPQHF
v_call: TRBV24-1; j_call: TRBJ2-2; clone_size: many; d_call: TRBD2; cdr3_nt: TGTGCCACCAGTGATCCGTCGACTAGCGGGGGGTCCTCCGGGGAGCTGTTTTTT; cdr3_aa: CATSDPSTSGGSSGELFF
v_call: TRBV7-9; j_call: TRBJ2-7; clone_size: many; d_call: .; cdr3_nt: TGTGCCAGCAGCGGCCCCTACGAGCAGTACTTC; cdr3_aa: CASSGPYEQYF
v_call: TRBV5-1; j_call: TRBJ1-4; clone_size: .; d_call: .; cdr3_nt: TGCGCCAGCAGCTTGGAGGTGTGGTCAGGGTATAATGAAAAACTGTTTTTT; cdr3_aa: CASSLEVWSGYNEKLFF
v_call: TRBV4-1; j_call: TRBJ2-5; clone_size: many; d_call: .; cdr3_nt: TGCGCCAGCAGCCAACAGCCGGGCGGTCAAGAGACCCAGTACTTC; cdr3_aa: CASSQQPGGQETQYF
v_call: TRBV29-1; j_call: TRBJ1-1; clone_size: many; d_call: .; cdr3_nt: TGCAGCGTGGGGGAGAGGGGGAGGACTGAAGCTTTCTTT; cdr3_aa: CSVGERGRTEAFF
v_call: TRBV19; j_call: TRBJ1-5; clone_size: many; d_call: .; cdr3_nt: TGTGCCAGTAGCGTCTTTAGCAATCAGCCCCAGCATTTT; cdr3_aa: CASSVFSNQPQHF
v_call: TRBV20-1; j_call: TRBJ1-2; clone_size: many; d_call: .; cdr3_nt: TGCAGTGCTCAGACAGGCCATTTCTATGGCTACACCTTC; cdr3_aa: CSAQTGHFYGYTF
v_call: TRBV7-6; j_call: TRBJ2-3; clone_size: many; d_call: .; cdr3_nt: TGTGCCAGCAGCTTAGGTCTCGGAGTCACTAGCACAGATACGCAGTATTTT; cdr3_aa: CASSLGLGVTSTDTQYF
v_call: TRBV20-1; j_call: TRBJ2-1; clone_size: few; d_call: .; cdr3_nt: TGCAGCCCGAAAACAGGGTTTGAGCAGTTCTTC; cdr3_aa: CSPKTGFEQFF
v_call: TRBV4-3; j_call: TRBJ2-2; clone_size: many; d_call: .; cdr3_nt: TGCGCCAGCAGCCAGGGGGCGGGCGGGGAGCTGTTTTTT; cdr3_aa: CASSQGAGGELFF
v_call: TRBV7-7; j_call: TRBJ2-1; clone_size: few; d_call: .; cdr3_nt: TGTGCTAGCAGCTTGAGTCCAGGGGTCAACAATGAGCAGTTCTTC; cdr3_aa: CASSLSPGVNNEQFF
v_call: TRBV19; j_call: TRBJ1-2; clone_size: few; d_call: .; cdr3_nt: TGTGCCAGTAGTATTCTTACAGGAAACTATGGCTACACCTTC; cdr3_aa: CASSILTGNYGYTF
v_call: TRBV4-3; j_call: TRBJ2-3; clone_size: many; d_call: TRBD2; cdr3_nt: TGCGCCAGCAGCCCCTATAGCGGGGCCACAGATACGCAGTATTTT; cdr3_aa: CASSPYSGATDTQYF
v_call: TRBV4-2; j_call: TRBJ2-7; clone_size: many; d_call: .; cdr3_nt: TGTGCCAGCAGCCAAGTTACAGACTCCTACGAGCAGTACTTC; cdr3_aa: CASSQVTDSYEQYF
v_call: TRBV5-4; j_call: TRBJ2-1; clone_size: .; d_call: TRBD2; cdr3_nt: TGTGCCAGCAGCTTATCACCGGGGGGAGTTTCCAGTGAGCAGTTCTTC; cdr3_aa: CASSLSPGGVSSEQFF
v_call: TRBV6-5; j_call: TRBJ1-3; clone_size: few; d_call: TRBD1; cdr3_nt: TGTGCCAGCAGCCTGGACAGGGGAGGAAACACCATATATTTT; cdr3_aa: CASSLDRGGNTIYF
v_call: TRBV6-6; j_call: TRBJ1-6; clone_size: .; d_call: TRBD1; cdr3_nt: TGTGCCAGCAGCCTCGGGACAGCCTATAATTCACCCCTCCACTTT; cdr3_aa: CASSLGTAYNSPLHF
v_call: TRBV20-1; j_call: TRBJ2-7; clone_size: .; d_call: .; cdr3_nt: TGCAGTGCTAGAGAACTCAACACCTACGAGCAGTACTTC; cdr3_aa: CSARELNTYEQYF
v_call: TRBV10-3; j_call: TRBJ1-5; clone_size: many; d_call: .; cdr3_nt: TGTGCCATCAGTGAGAACATGGGGCAAGGGCTGCCCCAGCATTTT; cdr3_aa: CAISENMGQGLPQHF
v_call: TRBV5-1; j_call: TRBJ2-5; clone_size: .; d_call: .; cdr3_nt: TGCGCCAGCAGCCAATCACTTGCGGGGCCGGAGACCCAGTACTTC; cdr3_aa: CASSQSLAGPETQYF
v_call: TRBV5-1; j_call: TRBJ2-3; clone_size: many; d_call: TRBD1; cdr3_nt: TGCGCCAGCAGCTCTACAGGGGCCAGCACAGATACGCAGTATTTT; cdr3_aa: CASSSTGASTDTQYF
v_call: TRBV12-5; j_call: TRBJ2-3; clone_size: few; d_call: TRBD2; cdr3_nt: TGTGCTAGTGGTTGGGGGGGGACTAGACTTACAGATACGCAGTATTTT; cdr3_aa: CASGWGGTRLTDTQYF
v_call: TRBV5-4; j_call: TRBJ2-5; clone_size: .; d_call: TRBD1; cdr3_nt: TGTGCCAGCAGCACCGGGACAGCGGAGACCCAGTACTTC; cdr3_aa: CASSTGTAETQYF
v_call: TRBV20-1; j_call: TRBJ1-1; clone_size: .; d_call: .; cdr3_nt: TGCAGTGCTCGACTCCCCCGAGGGACTGAAGCTTTCTTT; cdr3_aa: CSARLPRGTEAFF
v_call: TRBV27; j_call: TRBJ2-1; clone_size: many; d_call: TRBD1; cdr3_nt: TGTGCCAGCAGTCCCCAGGGACAGGGGTCCAATGAGCAGTTCTTC; cdr3_aa: CASSPQGQGSNEQFF
v_call: TRBV5-1; j_call: TRBJ1-4; clone_size: many; d_call: .; cdr3_nt: TGCGCCAGCAGGTTCACAGAGGGGACTAATGAAAAACTGTTTTTT; cdr3_aa: CASRFTEGTNEKLFF
v_call: TRBV20-1; j_call: TRBJ2-5; clone_size: many; d_call: TRBD2; cdr3_nt: TGCAGTGCGCCTAGTCCGCCTGAGCGGGGGGGGCAAGAGACCCAGTACTTC; cdr3_aa: CSAPSPPERGGQETQYF
v_call: TRBV29-1; j_call: TRBJ2-3; clone_size: many; d_call: TRBD1; cdr3_nt: TGCAGCGTTGATACAGGGGGCAACGCAGATACGCAGTATTTT; cdr3_aa: CSVDTGGNADTQYF
v_call: TRBV2; j_call: TRBJ2-3; clone_size: many; d_call: TRBD2; cdr3_nt: TGTGCCAGCAGACCCTCGGGACTAGCCTCAGATACGCAGTATTTT; cdr3_aa: CASRPSGLASDTQYF
v_call: TRBV5-1; j_call: TRBJ2-3; clone_size: few; d_call: TRBD1; cdr3_nt: TGCGCCAGCATCAAGGACAGGCCCACAGATACGCAGTATTTT; cdr3_aa: CASIKDRPTDTQYF
v_call: TRBV3-1; j_call: TRBJ1-1; clone_size: few; d_call: TRBD1; cdr3_nt: TGTGCCAGCAGCCAACGGATAACAGGGGTGCGTATGGTCACTGAAGCTTTCTTT; cdr3_aa: CASSQRITGVRMVTEAFF
v_call: TRBV5-1; j_call: TRBJ2-4; clone_size: many; d_call: .; cdr3_nt: TGCGCCAGCAGCCCGGCCTATGGTGGCGGGGGCAATGACATTCAGTACTTC; cdr3_aa: CASSPAYGGGGNDIQYF
v_call: TRBV4-1; j_call: TRBJ1-1; clone_size: few; d_call: .; cdr3_nt: TGCGCCAGCAGCCCACAGGGAAGTTGGGCTGAAGCTTTCTTT; cdr3_aa: CASSPQGSWAEAFF
v_call: TRBV5-4; j_call: TRBJ2-3; clone_size: .; d_call: .; cdr3_nt: TGTGCCAGCAGCTGGGTTAGCACAGATACGCAGTATTTT; cdr3_aa: CASSWVSTDTQYF
v_call: TRBV7-2; j_call: TRBJ1-1; clone_size: .; d_call: TRBD1; cdr3_nt: TGTGCCAGCAGGGGGGCGCCAGGGGGTAAGGCTTTCTTT; cdr3_aa: CASRGAPGGKAFF
v_call: TRBV12-3/TRBV12-4; j_call: TRBJ2-7; clone_size: many; d_call: TRBD2; cdr3_nt: TGTGCCAGCAGACTAGCGGGGGGGACCTACGAGCAGTACTTC; cdr3_aa: CASRLAGGTYEQYF
v_call: TRBV19; j_call: TRBJ1-5; clone_size: once; d_call: .; cdr3_nt: TGTGCCAGTAGCGCAGGGAGGGCCAATCAGCCCCAGCATTTT; cdr3_aa: CASSAGRANQPQHF